This T cell receptor beta chain was recorded in a study of control samples from healthy donors and cancer patients (TCRdb year 2020). This clone was seen a single time. The target of this receptor is not known. It has no much larger one-base neighbor in the sample; base qualities were not kept. The library came from the immunoSEQ multiplex PCR assay. Entries here come from immuneACCESS through TCRdb and include only in-frame sequences with V and J called. Some clones fail to appear in such tables; in the studies checked, an unresolved V gene covers under half of the shortfall, and the cause of the remainder is unknown. The sample records 200,000 to 250,000 clones, about 94% of which are singletons. The ten largest clones add up to about 1.6% of the sample. The germline V gene (reference sequence) sets CDR1 to LNHNV and CDR2 to YYDKDF. From the cysteine through the phenylalanine, the CDR3 covers 14 amino acids. The only DNA kept is the CDR3, 42 bases in frame from the first base. The germline V and J ends show losses of 5 bases and 4 bases respectively, and no gene match explains 6 bases of the junction.

The source is a man aged 45 to 65 in good health. Recombination joined TRBV15 with TRBJ2-5; 8 central bases correspond to TRBD2. Specimen: blood. The DNA reads as follows: TGTGCCACCAGCCCTCGGGAGGGCGGAGAGACCCAGTACTTC. Its product reads: CATSPREGGETQYF.